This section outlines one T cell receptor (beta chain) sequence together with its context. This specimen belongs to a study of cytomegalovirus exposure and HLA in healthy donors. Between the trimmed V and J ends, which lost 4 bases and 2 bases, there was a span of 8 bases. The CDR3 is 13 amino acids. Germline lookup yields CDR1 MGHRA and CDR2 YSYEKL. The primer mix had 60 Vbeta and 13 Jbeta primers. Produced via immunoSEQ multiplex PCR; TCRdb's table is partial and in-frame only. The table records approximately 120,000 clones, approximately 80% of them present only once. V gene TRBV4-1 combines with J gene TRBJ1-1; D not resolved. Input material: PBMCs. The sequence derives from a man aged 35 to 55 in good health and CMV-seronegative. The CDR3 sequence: CASSPTGNTEAFF. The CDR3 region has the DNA TGCGCCAGCAGCCCTACGGGAAACACTGAAGCTTTCTTT.